The 20 T cell receptor beta chains below come from one sample, sequenced in a study of shared clonotypes between healthy human individuals. TCRdb keeps only in-frame clones here, not all; method: immunoSEQ multiplex PCR. This table has a few million clones, just over 90% appearing once. Sequencing was carried out using naive CD4+ T cells from PBMCs. Subset noted: CD45RA+ positively selected. These receptors all stem from a man aged 18 to 30 in good health. Some clones in this sample may be carry-over from other donors' samples.

This chain connects TRBV2 to TRBJ2-7, with 10 bases matching TRBD2. V was clipped by 2 bases and J by 3 bases; unmatched bases: 13. The CDR3 is 18 amino acids. Germline CDR1 SNHLY, CDR2 FYNNEI. CDR3 nucleotide sequence: TGTGCCAGCAGTGAACCGGCTAGCGGGAGAAGCAAGGGCTACGAGCAGTACTTC. This sequence encodes CASSEPASGRSKGYEQYF. The full variable domain, in which reference TRBV2 and TRBJ2-7 provide the parts outside the CDR3, is EPEVTQTPSHQVTQMGQEVILRCVPISNHLYFYWYRQILGQKVEFLVSFYNNEISEKSEIFDDQFSVERPDGSNFTLKIRSTKLEDSAMYFCASSEPASGRSKGYEQYFGPGTRLTVT.

In the case of this clone: Its ends do not fully match the called genes, so a read error is possible. This chain uses TRBV7-9 with TRBJ2-2; weak D call: TRBD2 (6 bases). The germline V gene encodes CDR1 SEHNR and CDR2 FQNEAQ (reference sequence). This CDR3 is 11 amino acids long. The CDR3, as DNA: TGTGCCAGTAGGGATACCGGGGGGCTGTTTTTT. Its protein is CASRDTGGLFF.

The J gene is TRBJ2-3, the V gene TRBV10-3; D call uncertain. The CDR3 spans 13 residues. Germline-derived CDR1 and CDR2 are ENHRY and SYGVKD. Trimming shortened V by 4 bases and J by 0 bases, and 5 bases separated the two germline ends. Here the CDR3 reads CAISVSSTDTQYF. In DNA, the CDR3 is TGTGCCATCAGTGTGTCTAGCACAGATACGCAGTATTTT.

The chain couples TRBV7-2 to TRBJ2-7; either TRBD1 or TRBD2 may supply D (6 bases each). Germline V CDR1 and CDR2: SGHTA, FQGNSA. V was cut by 6 bases and J by 6 bases, with 18 bases left in between. CDR3 length: 14 amino acids. The CDR3 region has the DNA TGTGCCAGCAGAACTTCATGGGGGGCTCGCGAGCAGTACTTC. It encodes CASRTSWGAREQYF.

The rearrangement joins TRBV18 to TRBJ2-1; no reliable D call. Germline-derived CDR1 and CDR2 are KGHSH and LQKENI. The CDR3 contains 15 residues. Trimming cost V 6 bases and J 0 bases, with 12 bases left between them. The CDR3 loop is CASSSVASSYNEQFF. In nucleotides, the CDR3 is TGTGCCAGCTCCTCAGTAGCAAGCTCCTACAATGAGCAGTTCTTC.

The V call is TRBV6-1, the J call TRBJ2-2; unclear D gene. CDR1 is MNHNS, CDR2 SASEGT, per germline. The germline V and J ends were trimmed by 3 bases and 4 bases, with 12 bases remaining between them. This CDR3 is built from 15 residues. The CDR3 bases are TGTGCCAGCAGTGACCGCGCGGCCGGCACCGGGGAGCTGTTTTTT. It yields the protein CASSDRAAGTGELFF.

This clone was seen a single time. The chain has TRBV7-9 and TRBJ1-1, with D possibly matching TRBD1 (5 bases). CDR3 length: 15 amino acids. Deletions cut 0 bases from V and 1 base from J, with 9 bases between. Germline-derived CDR1 and CDR2 are SEHNR and FQNEAQ (reference sequence). The CDR3: CASSLAFGTNTEAFF. The DNA for the CDR3 is TGTGCCAGCAGCTTAGCGTTTGGGACGAACACTGAAGCTTTCTTT. The full variable domain, rest sourced from reference TRBV7-9 and TRBJ1-1, is DTGVSQNPRHKITKRGQNVTFRCDPISEHNRLYWYRQTLGQGPEFLTYFQNEAQLEKSRLLSDRFSAERPKGSFSTLEIQRTEQGDSAMYLCASSLAFGTNTEAFFGQGTRLTVV.

This sequence joins TRBV5-1 and TRBJ1-3, with a possible D match to TRBD1 (6 bases). There are 13 residues in the CDR3. V was trimmed by 5 bases and J by 4 bases, leaving 10 bases between them. Germline V gene lookup returns CDR1 SGHRS and CDR2 YFSETQ. The CDR3, as DNA: TGCGCCAGCAGTAACAGGGTAGGAAACACCATATATTTT. Translated, it gives CASSNRVGNTIYF.

The V gene is TRBV29-1, the J gene TRBJ1-2, with D maybe TRBD1 (5 bases). CDR3 length equals 14 residues. Germline V CDR1 and CDR2: SQVTM, ANQGSEA. V lost 6 bases and J lost 7, with 21 bases in between. For the CDR3, the DNA is TGCAGCGTGGACAAGGACGGCCTTGGTGCTGGCTACACCTTC. Protein sequence: CSVDKDGLGAGYTF.

On this clone: This sample also contains other DNA sequences that code for the same CDR3. V gene TRBV2 combines with J gene TRBJ1-5; a possible D gene is TRBD1 (6 bases). The V end lost 2 bases, the J end lost 4 bases, and 9 bases lay between the germline ends. CDR1 and CDR2 from the germline V gene are SNHLY and FYNNEI. This CDR3 has 14 amino acids. CDR3 bases: TGTGCCAGCAGTGAATCTACAGGGAATCAGCCCCAGCATTTT. Its translation is CASSESTGNQPQHF.

The chain recombines TRBV5-1 with TRBJ2-1; 13 bases line up with TRBD2. The CDR3 contains 17 residues. With 3 bases clipped from V and 0 bases from J, the junction kept 3 bases outside the gene matches. CDR1 is SGHRS and CDR2 is YFSETQ in the germline V gene. The CDR3 DNA sequence: TGCGCCAGCAGCTCGCGGACTAGCGGGAGCTCCTACAATGAGCAGTTCTTC. Translation gives CASSSRTSGSSYNEQFF.

The CDR3 sequence: CATSRGPRGAWTDTQYF. The CDR3 nucleotides are TGTGCCACCAGCAGAGGGCCTCGGGGGGCTTGGACAGATACGCAGTATTTT. The chain links TRBV15 to TRBJ2-3; D is possibly TRBD2 (7 bases). Trimming pared 1 base from V and 3 bases from J, leaving 17 bases between. CDR3 size: 17 residues. Germline CDR1 LNHNV, CDR2 YYDKDF (reference sequence).

CDR3 bases: TGTGCCAGCAGCTTAGCTGCAGGGGCAAACTATGGCTACACCTTC. The encoded protein is CASSLAAGANYGYTF. The V and J genes are TRBV11-1 and TRBJ1-2, with a weak D call TRBD1 (6 bases). The germline gives CDR1 SGHAT, CDR2 FQDESV (reference sequence). The CDR3 contains 15 residues. The germline V and J ends were trimmed by 0 bases and 2 bases, with 10 bases remaining between them.

The chain couples TRBV29-1 to TRBJ2-3, with 7 bases identical to TRBD2. The ends lost 7 bases at V and 2 bases at J; junction bases unmatched: 15. CDR3 length: 16 amino acids. Looked up from germline, CDR1 is SQVTM and CDR2 is ANQGSEA. Here the CDR3 DNA reads TGCAGCGCATCTAATAGGGCTAGCGGTGACACAGATACGCAGTATTTT. The encoded protein is CSASNRASGDTDTQYF.

This clone was counted a single time. The chain is built from TRBV4-1 and TRBJ1-4; D unclear. Germline CDR1 is MGHRA and CDR2 is YSYEKL. The CDR3 consists of 15 residues. Trimming took off 4 bases at V and 3 bases at J, with 12 bases between the two ends. The CDR3 region has the DNA TGCGCCAGCAGCCTATTGCGTGTGGCTAATGAAAAACTGTTTTTT. Translated: CASSLLRVANEKLFF.

The rearrangement links TRBV11-2 to TRBJ2-7; TRBD2 might be the D (5 bases). The V end was cut by 3 bases, the J end by 1 base, with 10 bases between. The CDR3 consists of 14 residues. Per germline, CDR1 SGHAT and CDR2 FQNNGV. The CDR3 bases are TGTGCCAGCAGCTTGACTATACTATCCTACGAGCAGTACTTC. This translates into CASSLTILSYEQYF.

The rearrangement links TRBV27 to TRBJ1-6, with a possible D match to TRBD1 (6 bases). With 1 base removed from V and 8 bases from J, the gap between germline ends came to 12 bases. CDR3 length equals 15 residues. Germline CDR1 is MNHEY and CDR2 is SMNVEV (reference sequence). The chain's CDR3 is CASSLFTGGDSPLHF. The CDR3 DNA reads as TGTGCCAGCAGTTTATTTACGGGGGGCGATTCACCCCTCCACTTT.

The CDR3 DNA follows: TGCGCCAGCAGCTTCGGGGACAGTAGCAATCAGCCCCAGCATTTT. It translates to CASSFGDSSNQPQHF. This chain links TRBV5-1 with TRBJ1-5; 7 nucleotides match TRBD1. The CDR3 has 15 amino acids. The trim removed 2 bases at V and 0 bases at J, leaving 2 bases unmatched. The germline CDR1 and CDR2 sequences are SGHRS and YFSETQ. Full variable domain (missing parts from reference TRBV5-1 and TRBJ1-5): KAGVTQTPRYLIKTRGQQVTLSCSPISGHRSVSWYQQTPGQGLQFLFEYFSETQRNKGNFPGRFSGRQFSNSRSEMNVSTLELGDSALYLCASSFGDSSNQPQHFGDGTRLSIL.

V and J are TRBV10-2 and TRBJ1-5; TRBD1 might be the D (6 bases). V lost 5 bases to trimming and J lost 7 bases, with 18 bases between them. Germline V gene lookup returns CDR1 WSHSY and CDR2 SAAADI. The CDR3 contains 15 residues. The CDR3 DNA reads as TGCGCCAGCAGTAGGGAGGGCAGGGGAATCCAGCCCCAGCATTTT. As protein: CASSREGRGIQPQHF.

This chain joins TRBV21-1 and TRBJ2-5; TRBD1, the table's D call, was not compared with the DNA. TRBV21-1 represents a pseudogene. The CDR3 runs 14 residues. The CDR3 nucleotides read TGTGCCAGCAGCAACGAGGGGGCCCCAGGGACCCAGTACTTC. Protein: CASSNEGAPGTQYF.